The 29 T cell receptor beta chains presented below share a single source sample, sequenced in a study of blood T cell repertoires in COVID-19. The method was immunoSEQ multiplex PCR; TCRdb's version includes in-frame clones alone and lacks a portion of them. The sample consists of 90,000 to 100,000 clones, roughly 80% of them appearing once. Sequencing used peripheral blood. These receptors all stem from a man between 60 and 75 years old with acute or convalescent COVID-19.

The chain recombines TRBV11-3 with TRBJ2-1; perhaps TRBD2 as D (6 bases). The CDR3 length is 16 residues. V lost 2 bases and J 9 bases, leaving 20 bases between the germline ends. Germline loops: CDR1 SGHNT, CDR2 YENEEA. The CDR3 here is CASSLTAGSPPGEQFF. DNA of the CDR3: TGTGCCAGCAGCTTAACAGCGGGTTCCCCCCCCGGTGAGCAGTTCTTC.

This clone was seen a single time. The chain carries TRBV6-6 and TRBJ1-4; D is undetermined. This CDR3 is 15 amino acids long. Trimming removed 2 bases from V and 8 bases from J, with 15 bases in between. Germline CDR1 reads MNHNY; CDR2 reads SVGAGI (reference sequence). The chain's CDR3 is CASSYDAHPGEKLFF. CDR3 DNA sequence: TGTGCCAGCAGTTACGATGCGCACCCGGGAGAAAAACTGTTTTTT.

V usage is TRBV9 and J usage is TRBJ1-3; 8 nucleotides match TRBD1. The CDR3 runs to 15 residues. The ends lost 0 bases at V and 2 bases at J; junction bases unmatched: 1. The germline V gene encodes CDR1 SGDLS and CDR2 YYNGEE. CDR3 bases: TGTGCCAGCAGCGTAGCCAGGGGGCCTGGAAACACCATATATTTT. Translation: CASSVARGPGNTIYF.

This clone was picked up a small number of times. This sequence joins TRBV11-2 and TRBJ2-2, with TRBD1 identical over 9 bases. There are 15 residues in the CDR3. Trimming at V came to 5 bases and at J to 7 bases, leaving 8 bases not matched to a gene. The germline V gene encodes CDR1 SGHAT and CDR2 FQNNGV. The CDR3 DNA follows: TGTGCCAGCAGCCCGGGGACAGGGCTCGACGGGGAGCTGTTTTTT. Amino acids: CASSPGTGLDGELFF.

The chain has TRBV5-4 and TRBJ2-7; D might be TRBD2 (7 bases). CDR1 SGHNT and CDR2 YYREEE come from the germline V gene (reference sequence). This CDR3 is 13 amino acids long. Trimming left V 1 base short and J 6 bases short, with 11 bases between. The CDR3 sequence is CASSLTGGPEQYF. DNA for the CDR3: TGTGCCAGCAGCTTGACGGGGGGCCCCGAGCAGTACTTC.

The chain links TRBV19 to TRBJ1-1, with 8 bases fitting TRBD1. The CDR3 consists of 14 residues. J was trimmed by 5 bases and V by 6 bases; bases with no gene match: 8. In germline, CDR1 is LNHDA, CDR2 SQIVND (reference sequence). This CDR3 is CASRGRGLVTEAFF. Written as DNA, the CDR3 is TGTGCCAGTAGGGGCAGGGGGCTTGTGACTGAAGCTTTCTTT. The full variable domain, with the rest looked up from reference TRBV19 and TRBJ1-1, is DGGITQSPKYLFRKEGQNVTLSCEQNLNHDAMYWYRQDPGQGLRLIYYSQIVNDFQKGDIAEGYSVSREKKESFPLTVTSAQKNPTAFYLCASRGRGLVTEAFFGQGTRLTVV.

This clone has only a few counts. The chain recombines TRBV7-6 with TRBJ2-3; 10 bases align to TRBD1. CDR1 and CDR2 (germline): SGHVS, FNYEAQ. The CDR3 is made up of 14 amino acids. Trimming removed 5 bases from V and 8 bases from J; junction bases left unmatched: 7. Here the CDR3 DNA reads TGTGCCAGCAGCCCCGGGACAGGGGTTCTTACGCAGTATTTT. Encoded protein: CASSPGTGVLTQYF.

This clone has more than one count but fewer than ten. The CDR3 DNA reads as TGTGCCAGCTCACCACTCGGGGTCTCCTACAATGAGCAGTTCTTC. Amino acids: CASSPLGVSYNEQFF. The rearrangement joins TRBV18 to TRBJ2-1; perhaps TRBD2 as D (5 bases). V was trimmed by 1 base and J by 0 bases, leaving 7 bases between them. This CDR3 is 15 amino acids long. From germline, CDR1 is KGHSH and CDR2 LQKENI.

This clone was detected a few times. This chain links TRBV24-1 with TRBJ2-5; 15 nucleotides line up with TRBD2. The ends lost 4 bases at V and 5 bases at J; junction bases unmatched: 7. The germline V gene has CDR1 KGHDR and CDR2 SFDVKD. CDR3 length equals 17 residues. CDR3 DNA sequence: TGTGCCACCAGTGACCGCGGGACTAGCGGGGGGAGGGAGACCCAGTACTTC. It codes for CATSDRGTSGGRETQYF.

This chain joins TRBV12-3 or TRBV12-4 and TRBJ2-1, with 12 bases identical to TRBD2. The ends lost 6 bases at V and 12 bases at J; junction bases unmatched: 6. The CDR3 has 13 residues. The CDR3 region is CASREMTSGGQFF. The CDR3 bases are TGTGCCAGCAGGGAAATGACTAGCGGGGGGCAGTTCTTC.

The V and J genes are TRBV7-2 and TRBJ1-1; D unclear. The CDR3 covers 13 residues. The ends were cut back, 6 bases at V and 1 base at J, with 9 bases in the middle. From germline, CDR1 is SGHTA and CDR2 FQGNSA. This chain's CDR3 is CASSPRQNTEAFF. The CDR3 DNA follows: TGTGCCAGCAGTCCCAGACAGAACACTGAAGCTTTCTTT.

The chain combines TRBV5-1 with TRBJ2-3; D may be TRBD2 (6 bases). The germline V gene encodes CDR1 SGHRS and CDR2 YFSETQ. This CDR3 is 16 amino acids long. The V and J ends lost 4 bases and 0 bases respectively, with 15 bases between them. The CDR3 bases are TGCGCCAGCAGCCCAAATGCGGGGAAAAGCACAGATACGCAGTATTTT. Translation: CASSPNAGKSTDTQYF.

This chain connects TRBV11-3 to TRBJ2-7; maybe TRBD2 (6 bases). V was shortened by 1 base and J by 0 bases, with 19 bases between the two germline ends. Per germline, CDR1 SGHNT and CDR2 YENEEA. The CDR3 contains 18 residues. Written as DNA, the CDR3 is TGTGCCAGCAGCTTAGGAACCCGTGGAGGGTCCCTCTCCTACGAGCAGTACTTC. It encodes CASSLGTRGGSLSYEQYF.

V is TRBV27 and J is TRBJ1-5; 7 positions match TRBD1. Trimming at V came to 5 bases and at J to 3 bases, leaving 1 base not matched to a gene. The CDR3 is 13 residues long. Per germline, CDR1 MNHEY and CDR2 SMNVEV (reference sequence). The CDR3 coding sequence is TGTGCCAGCAGTGACAGGGACAATCAGCCCCAGCATTTT. Translation gives CASSDRDNQPQHF.

This sequence joins TRBV3-1 (or the pseudogene TRBV3-2) and TRBJ2-7; D ambiguous. CDR1 LGHDT and CDR2 YNNKEL come from the germline V gene (reference sequence). The V gene lost 0 bases and the J gene lost 0 bases, with 21 bases spanning the gap. The CDR3 spans 19 residues. The CDR3 nucleotides are TGTGCCAGCAGCCAAGATCCAACGTCTAGTCACCTCAGCTCCTACGAGCAGTACTTC. Translation gives CASSQDPTSSHLSSYEQYF.

The rearrangement uses TRBV7-9 and TRBJ1-2, with D possibly matching TRBD1 (5 bases). This CDR3 contains 14 residues. With 3 bases removed from V and 7 bases from J, the gap between germline ends came to 15 bases. CDR1 and CDR2 (germline): SEHNR, FQNEAQ (reference sequence). Written as DNA, the CDR3 is TGTGCCAGCAGCTTTCTCCCCAGGGATGGTGGCTACACCTTC. It yields the protein CASSFLPRDGGYTF. The complete variable domain, with remaining parts taken from reference TRBV7-9 and TRBJ1-2, reads DTGVSQNPRHKITKRGQNVTFRCDPISEHNRLYWYRQTLGQGPEFLTYFQNEAQLEKSRLLSDRFSAERPKGSFSTLEIQRTEQGDSAMYLCASSFLPRDGGYTFGSGTRLTVV.

The CDR3 reads CASSDREGTYEQYF. CDR3 DNA sequence: TGTGCCAGCAGCGACAGGGAAGGAACCTACGAGCAGTACTTC. The chain carries TRBV7-8 and TRBJ2-7; 7 nucleotides align to TRBD1. V lost 5 bases, J lost 2 bases, and 6 bases stayed unmatched. The CDR3 spans 14 residues. The germline V gene encodes CDR1 SGHVS and CDR2 FQNEAQ.

The CDR3, as DNA: TGCAGCGTTGACGGCCGGGACATCTATGGCTACACCTTC. Translation: CSVDGRDIYGYTF. The chain recombines TRBV29-1 with TRBJ1-2; D perhaps matches TRBD1 (6 bases). The CDR3 has 13 amino acids. V was trimmed by 3 bases and J by 4 bases, leaving 12 bases between them. Per germline, CDR1 SQVTM and CDR2 ANQGSEA.

This chain uses TRBV4-2 with TRBJ1-4; D remains ambiguous. In germline, CDR1 is LGHNA, CDR2 YNFKEQ. Trimming cost V 1 base and J 0 bases, with 3 bases left between them. This CDR3 spans 14 amino acids. CDR3 coding DNA: TGTGCCAGCAGCCAAGGCGCAACTAATGAAAAACTGTTTTTT. Its protein product is CASSQGATNEKLFF.

The rearrangement joins TRBV27 to TRBJ1-2; D is uncertain. The germline gives CDR1 MNHEY, CDR2 SMNVEV (reference sequence). Trimming stripped 3 bases from V and 5 bases from J, with 13 bases between. The CDR3 length is 14 residues. The chain's CDR3 is CASSFLSGEYGYTF. The DNA for the CDR3 is TGTGCCAGCAGTTTTTTGTCCGGGGAGTATGGCTACACCTTC.

This clone was counted once. The rearrangement joins TRBV5-1 to TRBJ2-2; 8 bases align to TRBD1. CDR1 and CDR2 (germline): SGHRS, YFSETQ. The CDR3 length is 16 residues. J was trimmed by 1 base and V by 3 bases; bases with no gene match: 5. The CDR3 protein is CASSSDGTGNTGELFF. The CDR3 DNA reads as TGCGCCAGCAGCTCGGATGGGACAGGGAACACCGGGGAGCTGTTTTTT.

The gene calls are TRBV7-2 and TRBJ2-5; tentatively, D is TRBD2 (5 bases). Germline-derived CDR1 and CDR2 are SGHTA and FQGNSA. V was shortened by 3 bases and J by 3 bases, with 8 bases between the two germline ends. The CDR3 is made up of 13 amino acids. CDR3 sequence reads: CASSFRREETQYF. CDR3 coding DNA: TGTGCCAGCAGCTTTAGGCGGGAAGAGACCCAGTACTTC.

A single count supports this clone. The rearrangement joins TRBV9 to TRBJ2-7; TRBD1 agrees at 9 bases. This CDR3 has 14 amino acids. J lost 5 bases, V lost 3 bases, and 6 bases had no gene match. Germline assignment: CDR1 SGDLS and CDR2 YYNGEE. Here the CDR3 DNA reads TGTGCCAGCAGCGAGGGGACAGGGAGCCACGAGCAGTACTTC. It yields the protein CASSEGTGSHEQYF.

The CDR3 protein is CASSEARQGAHSPLHF. Written as DNA, the CDR3 is TGTGCCAGCAGTGAAGCGCGGCAGGGGGCTCACTCACCCCTCCACTTT. V usage is TRBV2 and J usage is TRBJ1-6; 8 bases line up with TRBD1. CDR1 SNHLY and CDR2 FYNNEI come from the germline V gene. The CDR3 totals 16 residues. J gave up 10 bases and V 0 bases, and 8 bases lay outside the gene matches.

The chain joins TRBV2 to TRBJ2-1, with 14 nucleotides matching TRBD2. This CDR3 is 20 amino acids long. With 3 bases clipped from V and 10 bases from J, the junction kept 20 bases outside the gene matches. Germline CDR1 and CDR2: SNHLY and FYNNEI. The DNA for the CDR3 is TGTGCCAGCAGTGACCCCGGCCTATCAAGTGGGGGACTAGCGGGAGTGGAGCAGTTCTTC. This sequence encodes CASSDPGLSSGGLAGVEQFF.

The chain has TRBV5-1 and TRBJ2-1; D might be TRBD2 (6 bases). The V end lost 6 bases, the J end lost 7 bases, and 17 bases lay between the germline ends. Looked up from germline, CDR1 is SGHRS and CDR2 is YFSETQ. The CDR3 covers 14 residues. CDR3 sequence reads: CASMSGVGINEQFF. CDR3 DNA: TGCGCCAGCATGTCGGGGGTGGGGATTAATGAGCAGTTCTTC.

The rearrangement joins TRBV28 to TRBJ1-1; 12 bases fit TRBD1. Per the germline V gene, CDR1 is MDHEN and CDR2 is SYDVKM. Unmatched junction bases numbered 8, after V lost 6 bases and J lost 6 bases. The CDR3 runs 15 residues. The CDR3 here is CASSQGDRGRSEAFF. In DNA form, the CDR3 reads TGTGCCAGCAGCCAAGGGGACAGGGGGCGATCTGAAGCTTTCTTT. Complete variable domain (other parts from reference TRBV28 and TRBJ1-1): DVKVTQSSRYLVKRTGEKVFLECVQDMDHENMFWYRQDPGLGLRLIYFSYDVKMKEKGDIPEGYSVSREKKERFSLILESASTNQTSMYLCASSQGDRGRSEAFFGQGTRLTVV.

The chain carries TRBV27 and TRBJ2-3; D remains ambiguous. The ends were cut back, 1 base at V and 4 bases at J, with 9 bases in the middle. CDR1 is MNHEY, CDR2 SMNVEV, per germline (reference sequence). The CDR3 consists of 14 residues. In DNA form, the CDR3 reads TGTGCCAGCAGTTTATATCTTAGTCCAGATACGCAGTATTTT. Residues: CASSLYLSPDTQYF.

The CDR3 nucleotides are TGTGCCAGCTCACCGGGACAGACTAACAATGAGCAGTTCTTC. Translation gives CASSPGQTNNEQFF. This chain links TRBV18 with TRBJ2-1, with 7 positions matching TRBD1. Losses at the gene ends were 3 bases for V and 5 bases for J; bases not matched to a gene: 4. The CDR3 has 14 amino acids. The V gene's germline CDR1 is KGHSH and CDR2 LQKENI.